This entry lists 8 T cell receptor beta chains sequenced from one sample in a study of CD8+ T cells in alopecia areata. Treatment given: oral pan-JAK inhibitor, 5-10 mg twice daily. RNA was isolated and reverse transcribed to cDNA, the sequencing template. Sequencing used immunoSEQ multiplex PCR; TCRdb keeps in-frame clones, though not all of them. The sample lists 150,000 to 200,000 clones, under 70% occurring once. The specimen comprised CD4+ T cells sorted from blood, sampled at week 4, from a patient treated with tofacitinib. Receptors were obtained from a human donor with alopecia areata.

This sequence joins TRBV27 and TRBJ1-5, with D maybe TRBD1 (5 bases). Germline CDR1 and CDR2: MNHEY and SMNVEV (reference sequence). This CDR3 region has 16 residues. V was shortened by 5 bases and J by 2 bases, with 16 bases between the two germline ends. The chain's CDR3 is CASSPLFRAGNQPQHF. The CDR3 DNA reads TGTGCCAGCAGTCCCCTCTTCAGGGCGGGCAATCAGCCCCAGCATTTT.

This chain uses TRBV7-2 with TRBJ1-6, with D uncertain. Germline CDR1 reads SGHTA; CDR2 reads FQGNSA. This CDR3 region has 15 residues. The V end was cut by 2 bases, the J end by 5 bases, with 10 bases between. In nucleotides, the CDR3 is TGTGCCAGCAGCTTAAACAGACTCAATAATTCACCCCTCCACTTT. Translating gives CASSLNRLNNSPLHF.

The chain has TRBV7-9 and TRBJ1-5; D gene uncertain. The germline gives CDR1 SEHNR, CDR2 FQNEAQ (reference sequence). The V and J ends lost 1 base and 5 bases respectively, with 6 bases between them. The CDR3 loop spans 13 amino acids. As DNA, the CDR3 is TGTGCCAGCAGCTTAGATGCGGATCAGCCCCAGCATTTT. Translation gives CASSLDADQPQHF.

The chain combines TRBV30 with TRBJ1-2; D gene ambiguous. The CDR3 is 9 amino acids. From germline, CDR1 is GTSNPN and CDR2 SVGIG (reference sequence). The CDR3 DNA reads TGTGCAGTAGGGAATGGCTACACCTTC. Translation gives CAVGNGYTF.

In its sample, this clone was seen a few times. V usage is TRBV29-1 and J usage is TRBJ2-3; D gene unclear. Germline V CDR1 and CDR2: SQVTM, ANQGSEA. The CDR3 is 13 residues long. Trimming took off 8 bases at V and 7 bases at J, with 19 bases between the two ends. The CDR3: CSSTRPAAYTQYF. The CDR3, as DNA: TGCAGCTCCACCCGTCCGGCCGCCTATACGCAGTATTTT.

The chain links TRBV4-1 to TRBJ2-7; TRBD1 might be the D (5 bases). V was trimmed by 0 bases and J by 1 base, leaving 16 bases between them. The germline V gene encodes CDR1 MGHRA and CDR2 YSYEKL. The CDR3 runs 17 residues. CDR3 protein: CASSQDRAPFQSYEQYF. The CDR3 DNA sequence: TGCGCCAGCAGCCAAGACAGGGCTCCATTCCAGTCCTACGAGCAGTACTTC.

CDR3 protein: CASSLLAGGFTGELFF. For the CDR3, the DNA is TGTGCCAGCAGCTTATTGGCAGGGGGCTTTACCGGGGAGCTGTTTTTT. The rearrangement joins TRBV11-2 to TRBJ2-2, with TRBD1 matching 8 bases. The V segment lost 2 bases and the J segment 5 bases; nucleotides outside the gene matches: 7. The germline CDR1 and CDR2 sequences are SGHAT and FQNNGV. The CDR3 covers 16 residues. The variable domain in full, with the rest retrieved from reference TRBV11-2 and TRBJ2-2, is EAGVAQSPRYKIIEKRQSVAFWCNPISGHATLYWYQQILGQGPKLLIQFQNNGVVDDSQLPKDRFSAERLKGVDSTLKIQPAKLEDSAVYLCASSLLAGGFTGELFFGEGSRLTVL.

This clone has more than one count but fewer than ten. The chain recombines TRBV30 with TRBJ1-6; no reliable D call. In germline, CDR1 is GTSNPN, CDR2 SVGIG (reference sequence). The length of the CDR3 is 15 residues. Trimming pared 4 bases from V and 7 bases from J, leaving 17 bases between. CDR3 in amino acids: CAWTPNGPWNSPLHF. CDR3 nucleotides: TGTGCCTGGACCCCGAATGGACCATGGAATTCACCCCTCCACTTT.